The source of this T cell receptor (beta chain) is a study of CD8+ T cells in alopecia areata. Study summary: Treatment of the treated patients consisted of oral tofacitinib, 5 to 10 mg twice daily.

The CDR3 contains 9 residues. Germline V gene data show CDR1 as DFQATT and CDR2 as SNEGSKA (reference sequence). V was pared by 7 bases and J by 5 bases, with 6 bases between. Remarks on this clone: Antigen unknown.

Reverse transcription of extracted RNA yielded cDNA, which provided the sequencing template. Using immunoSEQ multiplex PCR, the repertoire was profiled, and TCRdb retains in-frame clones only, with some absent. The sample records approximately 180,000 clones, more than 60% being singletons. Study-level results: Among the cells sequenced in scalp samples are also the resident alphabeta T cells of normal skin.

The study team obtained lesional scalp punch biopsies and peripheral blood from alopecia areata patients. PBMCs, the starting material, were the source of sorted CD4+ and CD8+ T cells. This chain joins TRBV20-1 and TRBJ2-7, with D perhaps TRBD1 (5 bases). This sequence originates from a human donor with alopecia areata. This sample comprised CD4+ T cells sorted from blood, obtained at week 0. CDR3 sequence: CSVGHEQYF. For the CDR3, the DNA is TGCAGTGTGGGGCACGAGCAGTACTTC.